A single sample gave rise to the 15 T cell receptor beta chains below, sequenced in a study of blood T cell repertoires in COVID-19. Repertoires were generated with immunoSEQ multiplex PCR, while TCRdb's copy carries only in-frame clones and drops some. The data contain 150,000 to 200,000 clones, approximately 86% of them singletons. Specimen: peripheral blood. These receptor sequences come from a man in his forties or fifties with active or convalescent COVID-19.

V is TRBV6-2 or TRBV6-3 and J is TRBJ2-7; D might be TRBD1 (5 bases). V was cut by 6 bases and J by 3 bases, with 21 bases left in between. The CDR3 has 16 amino acids. CDR1 MNHEY and CDR2 SVGEGT come from the germline V gene. In DNA form, the CDR3 reads TGTGCCAGCAGCGAGGTTGACAGAATAAATTTCTACGAGCAGTACTTC. It translates to CASSEVDRINFYEQYF.

This chain connects TRBV10-2 to TRBJ2-3, with unresolved D. The CDR3 extends over 14 amino acids. Trimming took 1 base from V and 3 from J, leaving 8 bases between them. Germline assignment: CDR1 WSHSY and CDR2 SAAADI. Here the CDR3 DNA reads TGCGCCAGCAGTGAGTTCAGACTTACAGATACGCAGTATTTT. It specifies CASSEFRLTDTQYF.

This clone was seen more than once but under ten times. This rearrangement joins TRBV19 to TRBJ2-7; D perhaps matches TRBD2 (7 bases). The V gene's germline CDR1 is LNHDA and CDR2 SQIVND (reference sequence). The V gene lost 5 bases and the J gene lost 0 bases, with 14 bases spanning the gap. The CDR3 length is 15 residues. The CDR3 here is CASSLNREGSYEQYF. The CDR3 DNA reads TGTGCCAGTAGTTTAAACAGGGAGGGCTCCTACGAGCAGTACTTC.

The rearrangement uses TRBV18 and TRBJ2-3; tentatively, D is TRBD2 (7 bases). Trimming shortened V by 4 bases and J by 0 bases, and 11 bases separated the two germline ends. The CDR3 loop spans 15 amino acids. CDR1 is KGHSH, CDR2 LQKENI, per germline. In nucleotides, the CDR3 is TGTGCCAGCTCACAGCGGGACACCAGCACAGATACGCAGTATTTT. It translates to CASSQRDTSTDTQYF.

This clone was counted between two and nine times. The chain employs TRBV25-1 and TRBJ2-2, with a weak D call TRBD1 (6 bases). Germline-derived CDR1 and CDR2 are MGHDK and SYGVNS. Trimming pared 0 bases from V and 5 bases from J, leaving 13 bases between. The CDR3 sequence is 16 residues long. The CDR3, as DNA: TGTGCCAGCAGTGAATACCCACAGGGTCCTACCGGGGAGCTGTTTTTT. This codes for CASSEYPQGPTGELFF.

The chain employs TRBV9 and TRBJ1-6; 7 bases fit TRBD1. The CDR3 length is 14 residues. After removal of 0 bases from V and 6 bases from J, the junction contained 0 bases not matched to a gene. Germline CDR1 and CDR2: SGDLS and YYNGEE. The CDR3 DNA is TGTGCCAGCAGCGTAGACAGGGGTAATTCACCCCTCCACTTT. Residues: CASSVDRGNSPLHF. Supplemented by reference TRBV9 and TRBJ1-6, the full variable domain reads DSGVTQTPKHLITATGQRVTLRCSPRSGDLSVYWYQQSLDQGLQFLIQYYNGEERAKGNILERFSAQQFPDLHSELNLSSLELGDSALYFCASSVDRGNSPLHFGNGTRLTVT.

This clone was counted only a few times. The genes are TRBV24-1 and TRBJ1-3, with D unclear. The germline CDR1 and CDR2 sequences are KGHDR and SFDVKD. The CDR3 consists of 14 residues. V lost 7 bases to trimming and J lost 4 bases, with 13 bases between them. CDR3 sequence (DNA): TGTGCCACCAGCGCCGGGAGTTCCGGAAACACCATATATTTT. Translated: CATSAGSSGNTIYF.

This clone came up once. The rearrangement links TRBV6-2 or TRBV6-3 to TRBJ2-5, with TRBD1 identical over 9 bases. The CDR3 extends over 17 amino acids. In germline, CDR1 is MNHEY, CDR2 SVGEGT. J lost 5 bases, V lost 6 bases, and 16 bases had no gene match. CDR3 in DNA: TGTGCCAGCAGCCGGGACAGGGTCGTTCGTTCCCGGGAGACCCAGTACTTC. Translated, it gives CASSRDRVVRSRETQYF.

The J gene is TRBJ1-6, the V gene TRBV27; no clear D. Germline V gene data show CDR1 as MNHEY and CDR2 as SMNVEV (reference sequence). The CDR3 has 13 amino acids. V lost 5 bases, J lost 11 bases, and 13 bases lay in between. In nucleotides, the CDR3 is TGTGCCAGCAGTCTCTACGCGGCCGCACCCCTCCACTTT. It is translated as CASSLYAAAPLHF.

The chain combines TRBV29-1 with TRBJ1-1; 7 nucleotides line up with TRBD1. The V gene's germline CDR1 is SQVTM and CDR2 ANQGSEA. Trimming at V came to 7 bases and at J to 0 bases, leaving 5 bases not matched to a gene. The CDR3 consists of 13 residues. The CDR3 DNA reads TGCAGCGGAGAGGGACAGATGAACACTGAAGCTTTCTTT. This translates into CSGEGQMNTEAFF.

J is TRBJ2-3 and V is TRBV7-9; TRBD2 might be the D (7 bases). This CDR3 comprises 14 residues. V lost 7 bases, J lost 3 bases, and 14 bases lay in between. In germline, CDR1 is SEHNR, CDR2 FQNEAQ (reference sequence). The CDR3 DNA is TGTGCCAGCAATAAGGCGGGGGCAACAGATACGCAGTATTTT. Its translation is CASNKAGATDTQYF.

The chain recombines TRBV4-1 with TRBJ1-1, with D possibly matching TRBD1 (5 bases). Germline CDR1 is MGHRA and CDR2 is YSYEKL. Trimming took off 0 bases at V and 1 base at J, with 12 bases between the two ends. The CDR3 is made up of 16 amino acids. CDR3 loop: CASSQDAGLSNTEAFF. The CDR3 nucleotides read TGCGCCAGCAGCCAAGACGCGGGACTGTCGAACACTGAAGCTTTCTTT.

The J gene is TRBJ1-2, the V gene TRBV29-1, with D tentatively TRBD1 (5 bases). The length of the CDR3 is 12 residues. With 7 bases removed from V and 4 bases from J, the gap between germline ends came to 13 bases. From germline, CDR1 is SQVTM and CDR2 ANQGSEA. The DNA of the CDR3 is TGCAGCGCACCGGAGGGGAGCTATGGCTACACCTTC. Protein product: CSAPEGSYGYTF.

In its sample, this clone was seen a few times. This chain uses TRBV6-6 with TRBJ2-3; D not resolved. Germline V gene data show CDR1 as MNHNY and CDR2 as SVGAGI (reference sequence). Trimming left V 5 bases short and J 3 bases short, with 9 bases between. The CDR3 covers 13 residues. This chain's CDR3 is CASSPPGTDTQYF. The CDR3 region has the DNA TGTGCCAGCAGTCCTCCCGGGACAGATACGCAGTATTTT.

The CDR3 reads CASRTGTENTEAFF. In DNA, the CDR3 is TGTGCCAGCAGAACCGGGACAGAGAACACTGAAGCTTTCTTT. This chain links TRBV28 with TRBJ1-1, with 7 bases fitting TRBD1. The CDR3 spans 14 residues. CDR1 is MDHEN and CDR2 is SYDVKM in the germline V gene. The ends lost 6 bases at V and 1 base at J; junction bases unmatched: 5.